This T cell receptor (beta chain) emerged from a study of identical twins. Germline assignment: CDR1 DFQATT and CDR2 SNEGSKA (reference sequence). This CDR3 has 14 amino acids. Trimming removed 3 bases from V and 3 bases from J; junction bases left unmatched: 6. TCRdb passed the 5' RACE reads through MiXCR, listing each CDR3 protein once. Here the sample spans about 530,000 distinct CDR3 sequences, around 20% being singletons. These data also featured in a second study, about yellow fever vaccine responses in identical twins.

Sequencing was done on a sample of CD4+ T cells sorted from blood. The gene calls are TRBV20-1 and TRBJ2-3; 7 nucleotides agree with TRBD2. This sequence originates from a woman aged 18-35 years in good health. The chain's CDR3 is CSASKAGVTDTQYF. DNA for the CDR3: TGCAGTGCTAGTAAGGCGGGAGTGACAGATACGCAGTATTTT.